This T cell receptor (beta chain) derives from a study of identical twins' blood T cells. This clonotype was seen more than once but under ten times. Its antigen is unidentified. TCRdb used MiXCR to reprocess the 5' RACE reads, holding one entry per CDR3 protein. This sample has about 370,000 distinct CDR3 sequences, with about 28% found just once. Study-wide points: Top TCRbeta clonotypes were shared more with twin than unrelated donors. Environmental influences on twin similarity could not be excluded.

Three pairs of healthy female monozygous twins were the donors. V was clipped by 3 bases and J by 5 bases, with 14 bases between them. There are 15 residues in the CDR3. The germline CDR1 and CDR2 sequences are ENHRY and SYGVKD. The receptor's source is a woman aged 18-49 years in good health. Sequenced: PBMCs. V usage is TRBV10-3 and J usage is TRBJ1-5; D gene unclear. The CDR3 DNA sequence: TGTGCCATCAGTGATTTTGCTGCAGCACATCAGCCCCAGCATTTT. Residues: CAISDFAAAHQPQHF.